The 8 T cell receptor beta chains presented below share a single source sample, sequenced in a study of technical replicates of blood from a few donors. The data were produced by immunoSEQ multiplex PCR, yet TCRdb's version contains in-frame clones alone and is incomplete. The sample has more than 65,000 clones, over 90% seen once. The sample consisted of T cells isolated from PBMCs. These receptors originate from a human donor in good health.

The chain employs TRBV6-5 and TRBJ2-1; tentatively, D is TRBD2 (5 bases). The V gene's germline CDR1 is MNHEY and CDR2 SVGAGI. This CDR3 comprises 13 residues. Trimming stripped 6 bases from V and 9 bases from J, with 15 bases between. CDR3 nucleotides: TGTGCCAGCAGAGTTGGTAGCAGCGGTGAGCAGTTCTTC. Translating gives CASRVGSSGEQFF.

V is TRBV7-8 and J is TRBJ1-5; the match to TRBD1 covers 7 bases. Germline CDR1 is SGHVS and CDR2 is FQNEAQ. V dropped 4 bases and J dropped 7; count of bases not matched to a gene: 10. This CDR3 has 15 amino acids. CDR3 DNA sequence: TGTGCCAGCAGCTCCAGAAACAGGGGTAGGCAGCCCCAGCATTTT. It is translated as CASSSRNRGRQPQHF.

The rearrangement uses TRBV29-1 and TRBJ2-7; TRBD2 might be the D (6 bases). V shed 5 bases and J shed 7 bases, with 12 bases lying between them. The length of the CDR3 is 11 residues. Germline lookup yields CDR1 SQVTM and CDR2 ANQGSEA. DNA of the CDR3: TGCAGCGTTCGGGGGTTTGGGGAGCAGTACTTC. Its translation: CSVRGFGEQYF.

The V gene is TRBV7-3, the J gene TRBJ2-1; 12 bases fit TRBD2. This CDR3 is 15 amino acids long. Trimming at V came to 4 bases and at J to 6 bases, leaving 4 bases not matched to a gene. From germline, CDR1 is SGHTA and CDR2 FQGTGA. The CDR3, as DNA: TGTGCCAGCAGCTCAAGACTAGCGGGAGTCAATGAGCAGTTCTTC. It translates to CASSSRLAGVNEQFF.

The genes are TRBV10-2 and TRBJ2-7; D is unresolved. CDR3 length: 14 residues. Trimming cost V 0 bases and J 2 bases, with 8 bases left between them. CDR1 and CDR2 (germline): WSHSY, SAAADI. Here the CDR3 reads CASSESGRPYEQYF. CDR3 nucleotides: TGCGCCAGCAGTGAGTCGGGCAGACCCTACGAGCAGTACTTC.

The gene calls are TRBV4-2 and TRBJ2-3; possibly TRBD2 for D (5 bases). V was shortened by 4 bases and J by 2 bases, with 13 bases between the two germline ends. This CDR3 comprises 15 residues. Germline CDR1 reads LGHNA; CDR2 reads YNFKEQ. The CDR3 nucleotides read TGTGCCAGCAGCCGCTCCGGACTGGACACAGATACGCAGTATTTT. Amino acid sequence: CASSRSGLDTDTQYF.

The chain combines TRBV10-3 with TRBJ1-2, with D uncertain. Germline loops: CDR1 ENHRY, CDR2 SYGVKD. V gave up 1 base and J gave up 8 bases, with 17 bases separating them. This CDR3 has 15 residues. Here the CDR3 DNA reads TGTGCCATCAGTGAGTTCCCCCCCGGTCAGGAAGGCTACACCTTC. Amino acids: CAISEFPPGQEGYTF.

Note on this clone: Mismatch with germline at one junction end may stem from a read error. CDR3 loop: CASSPSPGFPPYEQYF. CDR3 DNA sequence: TGTGCTAGCAGCCCATCTCCGGGGTTCCCTCCCTACGAGCAGTACTTC. The rearrangement joins TRBV7-7 to TRBJ2-7, with D possibly matching TRBD2 (5 bases). The germline V gene has CDR1 SSHAT and CDR2 FNYEAQ (reference sequence). The length of the CDR3 is 16 residues. Full variable domain (remainder filled in from reference TRBV7-7 and TRBJ2-7): GAGVSQSPRYKVTKRGQDVTLRCDPISSHATLYWYQQALGQGPEFLTYFNYEAQPDKSGLPSDRFSAERPEGSISTLTIQRTEQRDSAMYRCASSPSPGFPPYEQYFGPGTRLTVT.